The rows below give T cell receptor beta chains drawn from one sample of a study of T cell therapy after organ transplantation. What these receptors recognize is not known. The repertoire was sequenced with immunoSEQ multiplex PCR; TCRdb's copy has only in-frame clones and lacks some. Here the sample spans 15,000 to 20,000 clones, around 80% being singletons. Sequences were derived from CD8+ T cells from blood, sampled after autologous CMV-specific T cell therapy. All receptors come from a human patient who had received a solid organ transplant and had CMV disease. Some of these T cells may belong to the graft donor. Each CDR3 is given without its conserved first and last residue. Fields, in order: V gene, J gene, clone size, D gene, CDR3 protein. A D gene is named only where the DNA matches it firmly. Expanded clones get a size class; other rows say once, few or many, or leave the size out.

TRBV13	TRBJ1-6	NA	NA	ASSLEGLPGSPLH
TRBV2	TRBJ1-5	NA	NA	ASSVSGNQPQH
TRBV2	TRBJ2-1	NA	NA	ASSEGWNSYNEQF
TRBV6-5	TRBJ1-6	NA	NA	ASSYKVENSPLH
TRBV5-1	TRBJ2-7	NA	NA	ASSPDGSYEQY
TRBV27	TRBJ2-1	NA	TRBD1	ASRGVRQGYNEQF
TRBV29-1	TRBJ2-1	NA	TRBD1	GVDQGAYNEQF
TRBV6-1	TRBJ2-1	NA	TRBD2	ASSGLADYNEQF
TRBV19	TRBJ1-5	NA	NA	ASSITQESNQPQH
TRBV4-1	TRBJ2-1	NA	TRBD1	ASSQLDPGQGADSYNEQF
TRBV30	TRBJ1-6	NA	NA	AWSVISGIYSPLH
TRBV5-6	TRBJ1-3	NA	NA	ASNLPSGNTIY
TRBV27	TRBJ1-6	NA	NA	ASSLQRTVQNSPLH
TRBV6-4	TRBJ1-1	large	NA	ASSEGGTEAF
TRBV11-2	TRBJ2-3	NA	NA	ASGDTQY
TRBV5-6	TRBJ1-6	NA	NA	ASSFVPGGSPLH
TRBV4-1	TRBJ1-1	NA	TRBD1	ASSRGTEWTEAF
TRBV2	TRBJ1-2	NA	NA	ASLDEQGKYGYT
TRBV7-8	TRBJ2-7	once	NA	ASSLVNEQY
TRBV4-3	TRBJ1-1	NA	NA	ASSQDSNLGTEAF
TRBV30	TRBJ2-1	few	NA	AWSVESYNEQF
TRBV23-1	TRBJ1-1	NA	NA	ALGPTEAF
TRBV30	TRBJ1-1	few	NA	AFSPIRTNTEAF
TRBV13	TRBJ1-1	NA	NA	ASSLGLGGPRPMNTEAF
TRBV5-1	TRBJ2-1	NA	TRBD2	ASSLAAGGPNEQF
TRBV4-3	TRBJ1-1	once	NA	ASSQVGWNTEAF
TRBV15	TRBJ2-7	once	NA	ATSFGLSYEQY
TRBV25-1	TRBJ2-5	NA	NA	ASSEYLNTDRETQY
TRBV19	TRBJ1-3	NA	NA	ASSILPMGGNTIY
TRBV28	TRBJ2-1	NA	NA	ASSVPPFDEQF
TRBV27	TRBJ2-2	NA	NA	ASSLTGNTGELF
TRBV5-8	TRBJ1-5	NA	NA	ASSPQGYSNQPQH
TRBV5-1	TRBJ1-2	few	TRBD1	ASSAQGAPVDGYT
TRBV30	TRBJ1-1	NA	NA	AWSDFPRTPNTEAF
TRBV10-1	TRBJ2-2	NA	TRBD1	ASSESKGQGLNTGELF
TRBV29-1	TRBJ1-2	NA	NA	SVGRDDTSNYGYT
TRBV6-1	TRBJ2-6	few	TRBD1	ASTRQGSGANVLT
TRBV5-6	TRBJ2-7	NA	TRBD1	ASSWTGNRYEQY
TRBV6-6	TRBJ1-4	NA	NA	ASKDVNRDEKLF
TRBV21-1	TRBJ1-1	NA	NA	ASSKVGGMNTEAF
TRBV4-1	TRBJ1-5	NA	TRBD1	ASSPGQGYNQPQH
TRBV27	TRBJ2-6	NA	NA	ASSLGSSGANVLT
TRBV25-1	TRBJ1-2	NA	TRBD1	ATTPKGTGVGYT